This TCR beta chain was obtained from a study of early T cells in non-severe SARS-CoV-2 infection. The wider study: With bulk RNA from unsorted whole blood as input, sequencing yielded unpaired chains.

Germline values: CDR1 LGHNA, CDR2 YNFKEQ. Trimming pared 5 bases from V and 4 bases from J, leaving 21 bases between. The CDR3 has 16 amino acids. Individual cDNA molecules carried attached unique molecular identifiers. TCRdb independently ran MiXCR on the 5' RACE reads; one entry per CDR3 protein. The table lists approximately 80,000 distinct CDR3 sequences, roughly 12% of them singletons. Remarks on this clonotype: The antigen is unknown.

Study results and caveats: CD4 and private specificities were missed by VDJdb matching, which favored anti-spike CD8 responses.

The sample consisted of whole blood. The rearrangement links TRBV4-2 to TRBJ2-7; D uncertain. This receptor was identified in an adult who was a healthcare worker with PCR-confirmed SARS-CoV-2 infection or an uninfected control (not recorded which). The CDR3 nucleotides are TGTGCCAGCAGCGCCCGGTCCGAGACATACGGGTACGAGCAGTACTTC. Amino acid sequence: CASSARSETYGYEQYF.